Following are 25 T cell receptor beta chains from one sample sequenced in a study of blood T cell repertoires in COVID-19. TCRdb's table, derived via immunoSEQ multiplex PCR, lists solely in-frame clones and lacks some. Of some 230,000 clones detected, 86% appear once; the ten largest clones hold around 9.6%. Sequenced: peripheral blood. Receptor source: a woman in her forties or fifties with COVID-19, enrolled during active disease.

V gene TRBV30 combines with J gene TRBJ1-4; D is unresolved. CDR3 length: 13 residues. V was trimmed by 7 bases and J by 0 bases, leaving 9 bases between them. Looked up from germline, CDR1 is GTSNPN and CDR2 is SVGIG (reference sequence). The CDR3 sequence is CASPYATNEKLFF. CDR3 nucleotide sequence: TGTGCCTCGCCCTATGCAACTAATGAAAAACTGTTTTTT. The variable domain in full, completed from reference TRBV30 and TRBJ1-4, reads SQTIHQWPATLVQPVGSPLSLECTVEGTSNPNLYWYRQAAGRGLQLLFYSVGIGQISSEVPQNLSASRPQDRQFILSSKKLLLSDSGFYLCASPYATNEKLFFGSGTQLSVL.

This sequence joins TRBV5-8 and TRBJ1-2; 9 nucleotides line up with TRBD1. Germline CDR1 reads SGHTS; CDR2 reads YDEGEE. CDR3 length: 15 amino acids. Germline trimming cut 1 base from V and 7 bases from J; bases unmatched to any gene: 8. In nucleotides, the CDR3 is TGTGCCAGCAGCTTGCTCCGGACAGGGGCTAGTGGCTACACCTTC. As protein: CASSLLRTGASGYTF.

In DNA form, the CDR3 reads TGCGCCAACCCCGACAGGGAAAAAACCGGGGAGCTGTTTTTT. Translation gives CANPDREKTGELFF. The chain employs TRBV5-1 and TRBJ2-2; 7 bases are a match to TRBD1. The CDR3 loop spans 14 amino acids. Trimming at V came to 9 bases and at J to 5 bases, leaving 10 bases not matched to a gene. The germline V gene encodes CDR1 SGHRS and CDR2 YFSETQ.

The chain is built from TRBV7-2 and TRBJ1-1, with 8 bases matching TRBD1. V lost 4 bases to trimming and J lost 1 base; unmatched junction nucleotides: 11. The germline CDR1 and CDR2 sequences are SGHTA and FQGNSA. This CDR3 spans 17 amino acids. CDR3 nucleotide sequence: TGTGCCAGCAGCTCCCGGACAGGGCTGGTTGGGAACACTGAAGCTTTCTTT. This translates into CASSSRTGLVGNTEAFF.

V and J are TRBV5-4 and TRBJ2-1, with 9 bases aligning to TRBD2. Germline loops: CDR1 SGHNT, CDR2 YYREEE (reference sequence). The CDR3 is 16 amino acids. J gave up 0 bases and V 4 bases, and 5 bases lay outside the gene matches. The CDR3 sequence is CASSAERGASYNEQFF. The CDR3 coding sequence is TGTGCCAGCAGCGCCGAGCGGGGGGCCTCCTACAATGAGCAGTTCTTC.

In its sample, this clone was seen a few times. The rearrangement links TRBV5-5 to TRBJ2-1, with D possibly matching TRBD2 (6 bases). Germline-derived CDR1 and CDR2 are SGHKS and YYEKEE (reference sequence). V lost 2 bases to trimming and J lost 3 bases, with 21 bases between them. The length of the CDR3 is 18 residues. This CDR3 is CASSFLAGGTRGYNEQFF. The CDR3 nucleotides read TGTGCCAGCAGCTTCCTGGCCGGGGGTACTAGGGGCTACAATGAGCAGTTCTTC.

For the CDR3, the DNA is TGCGCCAGCAGTCGATCGGACTCCCAGTACGGAGATACGCAGTATTTT. Translation: CASSRSDSQYGDTQYF. This rearrangement joins TRBV5-1 to TRBJ2-3, with D possibly being TRBD2 (5 bases). Per the germline V gene, CDR1 is SGHRS and CDR2 is YFSETQ. V lost 5 bases, J lost 5 bases, and 21 bases lay in between. The CDR3 runs to 16 residues.

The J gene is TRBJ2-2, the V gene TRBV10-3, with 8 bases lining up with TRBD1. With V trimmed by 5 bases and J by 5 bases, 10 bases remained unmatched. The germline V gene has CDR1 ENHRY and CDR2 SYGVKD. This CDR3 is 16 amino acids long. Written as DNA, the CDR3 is TGTGCCATCAGTAACACAGGGGGGATGTGGACCGGGGAGCTGTTTTTT. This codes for CAISNTGGMWTGELFF.

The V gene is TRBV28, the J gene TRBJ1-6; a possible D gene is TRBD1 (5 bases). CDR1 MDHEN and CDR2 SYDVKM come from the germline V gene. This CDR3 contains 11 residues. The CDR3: CAAGRHGPLHF. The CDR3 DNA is TGTGCGGCAGGGAGGCATGGTCCCCTCCACTTT. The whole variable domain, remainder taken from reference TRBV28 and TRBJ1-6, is DVKVTQSSRYLVKRTGEKVFLECVQDMDHENMFWYRQDPGLGLRLIYFSYDVKMKEKGDIPEGYSVSREKKERFSLILESASTNQTSMYLCAAGRHGPLHFGNGTRLTVT.

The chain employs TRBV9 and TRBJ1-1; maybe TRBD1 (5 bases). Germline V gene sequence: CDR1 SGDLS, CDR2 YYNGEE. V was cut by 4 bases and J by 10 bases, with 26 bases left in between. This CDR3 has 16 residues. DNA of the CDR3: TGTGCCAGCAGCCCCCATCCTCAGGGAGGAAGTAGTCCAGCTTTCTTT. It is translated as CASSPHPQGGSSPAFF.

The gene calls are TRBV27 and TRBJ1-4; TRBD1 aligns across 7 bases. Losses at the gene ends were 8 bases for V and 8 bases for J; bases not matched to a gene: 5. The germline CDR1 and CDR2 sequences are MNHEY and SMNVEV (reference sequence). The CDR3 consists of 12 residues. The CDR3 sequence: CASQRQGEKLFF. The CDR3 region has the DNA TGTGCCAGCCAAAGACAGGGCGAAAAACTGTTTTTT. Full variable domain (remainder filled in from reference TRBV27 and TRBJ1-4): EAQVTQNPRYLITVTGKKLTVTCSQNMNHEYMSWYRQDPGLGLRQIYYSMNVEVTDKGDVPEGYKVSRKEKRNFPLILESPSPNQTSLYFCASQRQGEKLFFGSGTQLSVL.

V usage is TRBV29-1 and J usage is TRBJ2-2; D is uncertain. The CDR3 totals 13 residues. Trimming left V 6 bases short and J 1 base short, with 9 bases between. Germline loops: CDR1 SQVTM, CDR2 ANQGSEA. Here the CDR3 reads CSVFQVNTGELFF. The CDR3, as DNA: TGCAGCGTATTCCAGGTGAACACCGGGGAGCTGTTTTTT.

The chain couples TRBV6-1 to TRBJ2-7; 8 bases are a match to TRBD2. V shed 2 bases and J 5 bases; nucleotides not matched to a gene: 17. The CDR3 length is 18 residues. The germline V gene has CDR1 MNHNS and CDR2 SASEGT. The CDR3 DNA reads TGTGCCAGCAGTGAAAGTTATCTAGCGGGTTGGGAGAGCAACGAGCAGTACTTC. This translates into CASSESYLAGWESNEQYF.

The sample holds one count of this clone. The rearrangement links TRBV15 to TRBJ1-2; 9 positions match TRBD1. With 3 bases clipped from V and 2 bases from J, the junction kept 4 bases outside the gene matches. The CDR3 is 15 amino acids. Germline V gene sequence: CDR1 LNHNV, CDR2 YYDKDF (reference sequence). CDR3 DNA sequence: TGTGCCACCAGCAGCGGGACAGGGCTCAACTATGGCTACACCTTC. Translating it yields CATSSGTGLNYGYTF.

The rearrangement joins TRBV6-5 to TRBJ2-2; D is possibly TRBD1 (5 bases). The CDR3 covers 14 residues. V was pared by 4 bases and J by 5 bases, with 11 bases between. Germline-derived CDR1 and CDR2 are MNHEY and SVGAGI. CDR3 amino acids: CASSSKTETGELFF. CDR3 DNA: TGTGCCAGCAGTTCCAAGACAGAAACCGGGGAGCTGTTTTTT.

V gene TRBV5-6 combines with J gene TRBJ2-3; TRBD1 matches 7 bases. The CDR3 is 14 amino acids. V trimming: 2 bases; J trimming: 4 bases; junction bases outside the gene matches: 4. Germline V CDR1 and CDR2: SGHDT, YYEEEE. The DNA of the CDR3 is TGTGCCAGCAGCTTACTACAGGGGCCAGATACGCAGTATTTT. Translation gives CASSLLQGPDTQYF.

CDR3 DNA: TGCAGCGTTGGGGACAGGGGGCTATCTCGAGATGGCTACACCTTC. Its protein is CSVGDRGLSRDGYTF. The chain has TRBV29-1 and TRBJ1-2; 12 bases align to TRBD1. CDR1 is SQVTM, CDR2 ANQGSEA, per germline. With V trimmed by 4 bases and J by 6 bases, 9 bases remained unmatched. CDR3 length equals 15 residues.

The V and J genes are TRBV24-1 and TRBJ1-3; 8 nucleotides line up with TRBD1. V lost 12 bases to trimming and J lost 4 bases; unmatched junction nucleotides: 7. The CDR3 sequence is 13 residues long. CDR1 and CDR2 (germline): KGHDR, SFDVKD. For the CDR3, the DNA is TGTGCCCCCTACAGGGGGGAAGGAAACACCATATATTTT. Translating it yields CAPYRGEGNTIYF.

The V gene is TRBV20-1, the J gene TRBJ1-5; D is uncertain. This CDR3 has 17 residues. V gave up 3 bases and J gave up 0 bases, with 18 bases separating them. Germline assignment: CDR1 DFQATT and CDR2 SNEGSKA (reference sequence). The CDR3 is CSASQVGGKLSNQPQHF. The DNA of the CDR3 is TGCAGTGCTAGTCAAGTAGGAGGGAAGCTTAGCAATCAGCCCCAGCATTTT.

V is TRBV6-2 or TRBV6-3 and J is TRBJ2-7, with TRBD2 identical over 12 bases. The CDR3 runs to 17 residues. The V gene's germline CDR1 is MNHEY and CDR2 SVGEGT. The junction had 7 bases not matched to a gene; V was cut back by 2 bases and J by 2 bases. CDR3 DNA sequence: TGTGCCAGCAGTTACCGGCTAGCGGGGGGGCGCCCCTACGAGCAGTACTTC. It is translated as CASSYRLAGGRPYEQYF.

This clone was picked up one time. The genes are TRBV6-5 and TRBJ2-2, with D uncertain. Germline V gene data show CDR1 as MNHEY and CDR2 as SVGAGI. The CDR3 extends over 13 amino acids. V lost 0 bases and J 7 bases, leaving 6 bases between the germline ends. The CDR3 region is CASSYSLLGELFF. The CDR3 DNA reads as TGTGCCAGCAGTTACTCCCTACTCGGGGAGCTGTTTTTT.

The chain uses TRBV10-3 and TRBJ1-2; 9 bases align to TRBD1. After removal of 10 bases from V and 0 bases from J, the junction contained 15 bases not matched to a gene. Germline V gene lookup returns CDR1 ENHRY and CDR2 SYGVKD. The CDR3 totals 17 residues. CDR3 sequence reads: CATGGRDRAPANYGYTF. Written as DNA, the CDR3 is TGTGCCACAGGGGGACGGGACAGGGCCCCAGCTAACTATGGCTACACCTTC.

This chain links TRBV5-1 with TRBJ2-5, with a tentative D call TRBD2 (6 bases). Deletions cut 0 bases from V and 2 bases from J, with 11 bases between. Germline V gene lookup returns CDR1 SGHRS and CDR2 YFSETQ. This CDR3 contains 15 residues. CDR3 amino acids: CASSLDTGEQETQYF. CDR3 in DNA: TGCGCCAGCAGCTTGGACACGGGGGAACAAGAGACCCAGTACTTC.

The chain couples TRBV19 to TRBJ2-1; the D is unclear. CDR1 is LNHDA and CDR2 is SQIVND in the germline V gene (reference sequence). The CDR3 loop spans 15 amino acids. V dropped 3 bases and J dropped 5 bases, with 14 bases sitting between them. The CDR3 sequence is CASSMGSSSNNEQFF. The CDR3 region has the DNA TGTGCCAGTAGTATGGGCTCCTCAAGTAACAATGAGCAGTTCTTC.

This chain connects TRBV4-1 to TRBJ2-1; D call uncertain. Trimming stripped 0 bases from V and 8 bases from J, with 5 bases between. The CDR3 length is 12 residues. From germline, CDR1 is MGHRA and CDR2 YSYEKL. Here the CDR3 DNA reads TGCGCCAGCAGCCAAGAGGGCGATGAGCAGTTCTTC. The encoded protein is CASSQEGDEQFF.